This T cell receptor (beta chain) was recovered during a study of cytomegalovirus exposure and HLA in healthy donors. This CDR3 has 15 amino acids. Germline-derived CDR1 and CDR2 are SGHKS and YYEKEE (reference sequence). V dropped 4 bases and J dropped 2 bases, with 15 bases sitting between them. This clone occurred once. A multiplex PCR was run with 60 Vbeta primers and 13 Jbeta primers. Profiling relied on immunoSEQ multiplex PCR, and the TCRdb table lists in-frame clones only, not all of them. This sample yields under 200,000 clones, of which 80% to 85% are seen a single time; roughly 2% belongs to the top ten.

The sample was PBMCs. J is TRBJ1-1 and V is TRBV5-5; D is unclear. The receptor was isolated from a human donor in good health. The CDR3 sequence: CASSMAILGNTEAFF. The DNA for the CDR3 is TGTGCCAGCAGCATGGCGATCCTTGGCAACACTGAAGCTTTCTTT. The complete variable domain, with remaining parts taken from reference TRBV5-5 and TRBJ1-1, reads DAGVTQSPTHLIKTRGQQVTLRCSPISGHKSVSWYQQVLGQGPQFIFQYYEKEERGRGNFPDRFSARQFPNYSSELNVNALLLGDSALYLCASSMAILGNTEAFFGQGTRLTVV.